This T cell receptor beta chain was retrieved from a study of blood T cell repertoires in COVID-19. Authors' processing steps: By means of reference gene primer amplification, nucleated cell counts were estimated. Using immunoSEQ multiplex PCR, the repertoire was profiled, and TCRdb retains in-frame clones only, with some absent. V, J and clone size were drawn from that table, and D and trimming were deduced from the DNA. This repertoire shows roughly 250,000 clones, about nine tenths found once; its top ten account for approximately 12%. CDR3 length equals 11 residues. The V gene lost 6 bases and the J gene lost 10 bases, with 10 bases spanning the gap. In germline, CDR1 is KGHSH, CDR2 LQKENI.

This clonotype was obtained from a woman under 40 with COVID-19, enrolled during active disease. This chain links TRBV18 with TRBJ2-1; D is perhaps TRBD2 (5 bases). The material sequenced was peripheral blood. CDR3 DNA sequence: TGTGCCAGCTCCCCCACGGGGGAGCAGTTCTTC. Protein sequence: CASSPTGEQFF.